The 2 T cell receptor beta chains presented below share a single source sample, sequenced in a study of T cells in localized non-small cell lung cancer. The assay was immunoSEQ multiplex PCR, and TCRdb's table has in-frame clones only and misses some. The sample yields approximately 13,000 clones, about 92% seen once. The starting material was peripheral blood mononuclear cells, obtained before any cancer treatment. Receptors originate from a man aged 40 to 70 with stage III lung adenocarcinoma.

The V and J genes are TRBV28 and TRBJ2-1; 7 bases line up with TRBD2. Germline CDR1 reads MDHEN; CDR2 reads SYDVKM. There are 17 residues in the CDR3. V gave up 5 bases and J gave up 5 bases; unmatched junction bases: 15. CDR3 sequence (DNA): TGTGCCAGCAGTCTTCTCTCGCGGGAGCCGGCCCACAATGAGCAGTTCTTC. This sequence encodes CASSLLSREPAHNEQFF.

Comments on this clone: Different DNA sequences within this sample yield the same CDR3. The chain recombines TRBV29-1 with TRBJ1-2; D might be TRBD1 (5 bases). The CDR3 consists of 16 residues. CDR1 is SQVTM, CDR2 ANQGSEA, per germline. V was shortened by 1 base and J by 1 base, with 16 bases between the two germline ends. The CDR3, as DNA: TGCAGCGTTGAAGGTTCGGTTGGCAGGGTTAACTATGGCTACACCTTC. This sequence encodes CSVEGSVGRVNYGYTF. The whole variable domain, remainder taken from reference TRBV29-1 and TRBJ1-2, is SAVISQKPSRDICQRGTSLTIQCQVDSQVTMMFWYRQQPGQSLTLIATANQGSEATYESGFVIDKFPISRPNLTFSTLTVSNMSPEDSSIYLCSVEGSVGRVNYGYTFGSGTRLTVV.